The clone carrying this T cell receptor beta chain has only a few counts. The CDR3 has 16 residues. CDR1 is GTSNPN and CDR2 is SVGIG in the germline V gene (reference sequence). V was trimmed by 2 bases and J by 5 bases, leaving 18 bases between them. This sample was included in a study of T cells after yellow fever vaccination. TCRdb processed the 5' RACE reads anew with MiXCR; each CDR3 protein has one entry. The sample yields some 600,000 distinct CDR3 sequences, about a sixth seen once. The genes are TRBV30 and TRBJ2-2; TRBD1 or TRBD2 may be the D gene (6 bases each). The origin of this receptor is a man younger than 35 who received the YFV17D yellow fever vaccine. The material was PBMCs, obtained about 5 days after the first yellow fever vaccination. CDR3 residues: CAWSPQGGRYTGELFF. CDR3 coding DNA: TGTGCCTGGAGTCCACAAGGGGGGCGTTATACCGGGGAGCTGTTTTTT.